The subject of this entry is one TCR beta chain. The sample comes from a study of T cell changes during pregnancy in multiple sclerosis. Assay: immunoSEQ multiplex PCR; the TCRdb copy retains only in-frame clones and omits some. Among tens of thousands of clones, 80% to 95% were seen once, and the ten largest hold under 3.5%. The CDR3 extends over 16 amino acids. The junction had 10 bases not matched to a gene; V was cut back by 1 base and J by 7 bases. Germline V CDR1 and CDR2: GTSNPN, SVGIG (reference sequence). The clonotype was recovered from a female donor in good health, enrolled as a control in a pregnancy study. Sequencing used CD8+ T cells from peripheral blood mononuclear cells, obtained in the third trimester of pregnancy. The rearrangement links TRBV30 to TRBJ2-2; 9 bases align to TRBD1. DNA for the CDR3: TGTGCCTGGAGTGAAATCCCACAGGGGGCTCACGGGGAGCTGTTTTTT. Translated, it gives CAWSEIPQGAHGELFF.